This is a list of T cell receptor beta chains from one sample in a study of human T cells and chemical hapten exposure. TCRdb itself ran the RACE reads through MiXCR, one entry per CDR3 protein. In the table there are about 40,000 distinct CDR3 sequences, 3% to 3.5% of which are singletons. The sample consisted of whole blood, taken in connection with sensitization to the hapten diphenylcyclopropenone (DPC). The receptors shown here come from a middle-aged man with alopecia areata. Some clones in this sample may be carry-over from other donors' samples. Each CDR3 is given with its conserved first and last residue. D genes are given only for firm matches. Size is omitted from some rows. Given values are once, few, many or a class for expanded clones.

d_call	v_call	j_call	clone_size	cdr3_aa	cdr3_nt
NA	TRBV24-1	TRBJ2-3	many	CATSEEGRTDTQYF	TGTGCCACCAGTGAGGAGGGGCGCACAGATACGCAGTATTTT
TRBD2	TRBV5-1	TRBJ2-3	many	CASSLTAGLAGQPDTQYF	TGCGCCAGCAGCTTGACCGCTGGACTAGCGGGTCAACCAGATACGCAGTATTTT
TRBD2	TRBV12-3/TRBV12-4	TRBJ2-1	few	CASTGPGGNEQFF	TGTGCCAGCACCGGCCCGGGGGGCAATGAGCAGTTCTTC
NA	TRBV7-9	TRBJ2-7	many	CASSLTGSEQYF	TGTGCCAGCAGCTTAACCGGATCCGAGCAGTACTTC
TRBD1	TRBV20-1	TRBJ1-3	many	CSALKWGTGSSGNTIYF	TGCAGTGCTCTAAAATGGGGGACAGGGAGTAGTGGAAACACCATATATTTT
TRBD1	TRBV7-2	TRBJ2-5	many	CASSLKGAQETQYF	TGTGCCAGCAGCCTAAAGGGGGCGCAAGAGACCCAGTACTTC
NA	TRBV5-1	TRBJ2-5	NA	CASNDLDRNQETQYF	TGCGCCAGCAACGACCTTGACAGAAACCAAGAGACCCAGTACTTC
TRBD2	TRBV20-1	TRBJ2-7	many	CSAWTSGSQGSYEQYF	TGCAGTGCTTGGACTAGCGGGAGCCAAGGCTCCTACGAGCAGTACTTC
NA	TRBV12-3/TRBV12-4	TRBJ2-7	medium-sized	CASSFGAGGYEQYF	TGTGCCAGCAGTTTCGGTGCGGGCGGGTACGAGCAGTACTTC
NA	TRBV9	TRBJ2-7	many	CASSEGDGLAASYEQYF	TGTGCCAGCAGCGAGGGGGACGGGCTAGCGGCTAGCTACGAGCAGTACTTC
TRBD2	TRBV7-2	TRBJ2-7	many	CASSSRLAGRYEQYF	TGTGCCAGCAGCTCCAGACTAGCGGGTCGCTACGAGCAGTACTTC
NA	TRBV5-5	TRBJ2-7	many	CASSLYAGEQYF	TGTGCCAGCAGCTTGTATGCAGGGGAGCAGTACTTC
NA	TRBV27	TRBJ2-4	many	CASSKTGFKNIQYF	TGTGCCAGCAGCAAAACAGGTTTTAAAAACATTCAGTACTTC
TRBD1	TRBV9	TRBJ1-1	many	CASSVAGGTGYTEAFF	TGTGCCAGCAGCGTAGCAGGGGGGACAGGGTACACTGAAGCTTTCTTT
NA	TRBV5-1	TRBJ2-2	many	CASSLDGVNTGELFF	TGCGCCAGCAGCTTGGACGGGGTGAACACCGGGGAGCTGTTTTTT
NA	TRBV27	TRBJ2-1	many	CASSLGGTPYDEQFF	TGTGCCAGCAGTTTAGGAGGGACCCCTTACGATGAGCAGTTCTTC
NA	TRBV19	TRBJ1-5	many	CASSTIRLTDNQPQHF	TGTGCCAGTAGTACGATAAGGCTAACCGACAATCAGCCCCAGCATTTT
NA	TRBV4-2	TRBJ1-6	NA	CASSQVHQFSSPLHF	TGTGCCAGCAGCCAAGTTCATCAGTTCTCTTCACCCCTCCACTTT
TRBD2	TRBV3-1	TRBJ2-5	many	CASSLRLAGKAQYF	TGTGCCAGCAGCCTCAGACTAGCGGGAAAGGCCCAGTACTTC
TRBD1	TRBV18	TRBJ1-1	few	CASSRDRAGTEAFF	TGTGCCAGCTCGCGGGACAGGGCGGGCACTGAAGCTTTCTTT
NA	TRBV18	TRBJ2-1	many	CASSPQGALGNEQFF	TGTGCCAGCTCACCCCAAGGGGCGTTGGGTAATGAGCAGTTCTTC
NA	TRBV10-3	TRBJ2-4	many	CAISESNGAAKNIQYF	TGTGCCATCAGTGAGTCGAACGGGGCAGCCAAAAACATTCAGTACTTC
TRBD1	TRBV7-9	TRBJ2-3	many	CASSPRTGPSTDTQYF	TGTGCCAGCAGCCCCAGGACAGGGCCTAGCACAGATACGCAGTATTTT
NA	TRBV7-9	TRBJ1-1	many	CASSLTGTEAFF	TGTGCCAGCAGCTTAACGGGCACTGAAGCTTTCTTT
NA	TRBV7-9	TRBJ2-2	many	CASSYQGPLTGELFF	TGTGCCAGCAGCTATCAGGGGCCTTTGACCGGGGAGCTGTTTTTT
NA	TRBV19	TRBJ1-1	many	CASIPGVAAEAFF	TGTGCCAGTATCCCGGGGGTTGCTGCTGAAGCTTTCTTT
NA	TRBV5-6	TRBJ2-4	many	CASSSNPPRRDIQYF	TGTGCCAGCAGCTCGAATCCCCCCCGAAGGGACATTCAGTACTTC
TRBD1	TRBV20-1	TRBJ1-1	many	CSALGTDINEAFF	TGCAGTGCTTTGGGGACAGATATAAATGAAGCTTTCTTT
NA	TRBV7-2	TRBJ2-1	NA	CASSPTGGGRYEQFF	TGTGCCAGCAGCCCTACCGGGGGCGGGAGATATGAGCAGTTCTTC
NA	TRBV28	TRBJ2-4	many	CASSAGGENIQYF	TGTGCCAGCAGCGCCGGGGGAGAAAACATTCAGTACTTC
NA	TRBV11-2	TRBJ1-1	many	CASSFQTGGIEAFF	TGTGCCAGCAGCTTCCAGACAGGCGGCATTGAAGCTTTCTTT
TRBD2	TRBV7-6	TRBJ2-1	many	CASSLAGTSIDEQFF	TGTGCCAGCAGCCTAGCCGGGACTAGCATTGATGAGCAGTTCTTC
NA	TRBV7-8	TRBJ1-5	many	CASSHTTGSQPQHF	TGTGCCAGCAGCCATACCACAGGGTCCCAGCCCCAGCATTTT
NA	TRBV3-1	TRBJ1-1	many	CASGVQGVGAFF	TGTGCCAGCGGCGTGCAGGGCGTCGGAGCTTTCTTT
NA	TRBV15	TRBJ2-1	many	CATSRDAGANEQFF	TGTGCCACCAGCAGAGATGCGGGGGCGAATGAGCAGTTCTTC
NA	TRBV28	TRBJ2-2	many	CASRPAGATNTGELFF	TGTGCCAGCCGTCCAGCAGGGGCGACGAACACCGGGGAGCTGTTTTTT
NA	TRBV10-3	TRBJ2-2	NA	CAISLADANTGELFF	TGTGCCATCAGTTTAGCCGACGCGAACACCGGGGAGCTGTTTTTT
NA	TRBV7-7	TRBJ2-5	many	CASSLVGTEETQYF	TGTGCCAGCAGCTTAGTAGGGACCGAAGAGACCCAGTACTTC
TRBD1	TRBV12-3/TRBV12-4	TRBJ2-4	many	CASSPHRGQHIQYF	TGTGCCAGCAGCCCCCACAGGGGGCAACACATTCAGTACTTC
NA	TRBV28	TRBJ2-7	many	CASSITGTPGNEQYF	TGTGCCAGCAGCATTACCGGGACCCCGGGCAACGAGCAGTACTTC
NA	TRBV19	TRBJ1-5	many	CASSIGGQQPQHF	TGTGCCAGTAGTATCGGGGGCCAGCAGCCCCAGCATTTT
NA	TRBV20-1	TRBJ1-2	NA	CSALPDGNYGYTF	TGCAGTGCTCTTCCGGACGGAAACTATGGCTACACCTTC
TRBD1	TRBV12-3/TRBV12-4	TRBJ1-6	many	CASSVTGGGNSPLHF	TGTGCCAGCAGTGTAACAGGGGGTGGAAATTCACCCCTCCACTTT
NA	TRBV4-2	TRBJ2-3	few	CASSQNQGEGGDTQYF	TGTGCCAGCAGCCAAAATCAGGGGGAGGGCGGAGATACGCAGTATTTT
NA	TRBV18	TRBJ2-1	many	CASSDSLTYNEQFF	TGTGCCAGCTCAGACTCACTCACCTACAATGAGCAGTTCTTC
NA	TRBV10-2	TRBJ1-5	many	CASSVPGTGNQPQHF	TGCGCCAGCTCGGTGCCCGGGACGGGGAATCAGCCCCAGCATTTT
NA	TRBV18	TRBJ2-1	many	CASSQGTSSSYNEQFF	TGTGCCAGCTCACAAGGGACTTCCAGCTCCTACAATGAGCAGTTCTTC
TRBD2	TRBV14	TRBJ2-1	many	CASSLQTSGRQEQFF	TGTGCCAGCAGCCTACAGACTAGCGGGAGACAGGAGCAGTTCTTC
TRBD1	TRBV20-1	TRBJ2-7	many	CSATLPTGDRREQYF	TGCAGTGCCACCCTCCCGACAGGGGACCGACGCGAGCAGTACTTC
TRBD2	TRBV7-2	TRBJ2-3	medium-sized	CASSLVSSGATDTQYF	TGTGCCAGCAGCTTAGTTTCTAGCGGGGCCACAGATACGCAGTATTTT
TRBD2	TRBV12-3/TRBV12-4	TRBJ2-1	many	CASRGLAGGYEQFF	TGTGCCAGCAGGGGACTAGCGGGAGGTTATGAGCAGTTCTTC
NA	TRBV5-1	TRBJ2-6	many	CASSPLPGSSGANVLTF	TGCGCCAGCAGCCCTCTACCAGGGTCCTCTGGGGCCAACGTCCTGACTTTC
NA	TRBV20-1	TRBJ1-6	many	CSARSTLLTGLNNSPLHF	TGCAGTGCTAGGTCGACACTTCTTACAGGACTAAATAATTCACCCCTCCACTTT